Below are 27 T cell receptor beta chains sequenced from a single sample in a study of shared clonotypes between healthy human individuals. TCRdb's copy holds only in-frame clones and misses some; the assay was immunoSEQ multiplex PCR. This sample has about 1.1 million clones, with around 77% found just once. The sample consisted of memory CD4+ T cells from PBMCs. The subset here: CD45RA-negative fraction. The receptors derive from a man in his late teens or twenties in good health. Some clones in this sample may be carry-over from other donors' samples.

The chain employs TRBV7-2 and TRBJ1-2, with D perhaps TRBD1 (6 bases). This CDR3 spans 16 amino acids. V dropped 1 base and J dropped 4 bases, with 16 bases sitting between them. Looked up from germline, CDR1 is SGHTA and CDR2 is FQGNSA. The CDR3 DNA is TGTGCCAGCAGCTTAGAGGGGGTATCGGGGCCCTATGGCTACACCTTC. Translated, it gives CASSLEGVSGPYGYTF.

With respect to this clone: This sequence may be a read error, since a much larger clone differs from it by one base. The genes are TRBV30 and TRBJ1-1, with D tentatively TRBD1 (6 bases). This CDR3 has 14 residues. Germline V gene data show CDR1 as GTSNPN and CDR2 as SVGIG (reference sequence). The germline V and J ends were trimmed by 3 bases and 1 base, with 12 bases remaining between them. CDR3 coding DNA: TGTGCCTGGAGCGGACAGACGACGAACACTGAAGCTTTCTTT. It codes for CAWSGQTTNTEAFF.

V usage is TRBV14 and J usage is TRBJ2-7, with TRBD2 matching over 8 bases. The CDR3 has 12 residues. Trimming at V came to 7 bases and at J to 3 bases, leaving 2 bases not matched to a gene. Per the germline V gene, CDR1 is SGHDN and CDR2 is FVKESK. The CDR3 spells CASNTSGYEQYF. As DNA, the CDR3 is TGTGCCAGCAACACTAGCGGCTACGAGCAGTACTTC.

This clone appeared a single time. V is TRBV9 and J is TRBJ2-7; TRBD2 agrees at 12 bases. Trimming took 2 bases from V and 7 from J; bases not matched to a gene: 19. CDR1 SGDLS and CDR2 YYNGEE come from the germline V gene. The CDR3 has 19 residues. The DNA of the CDR3 is TGTGCCAGCAGCGTCCACCCGACTAGCGGGAGAGCCGGCTCCTCGGAGCAGTACTTC. It specifies CASSVHPTSGRAGSSEQYF.

The rearrangement links TRBV9 to TRBJ2-5; D not resolved. V was clipped by 0 bases and J by 3 bases, with 12 bases between them. The CDR3 is 15 amino acids. In germline, CDR1 is SGDLS, CDR2 YYNGEE. In DNA form, the CDR3 reads TGTGCCAGCAGCGTAGGTCTAGGTCCAGAAGAGACCCAGTACTTC. Residues: CASSVGLGPEETQYF. Full variable domain (rest looked up from reference TRBV9 and TRBJ2-5): DSGVTQTPKHLITATGQRVTLRCSPRSGDLSVYWYQQSLDQGLQFLIQYYNGEERAKGNILERFSAQQFPDLHSELNLSSLELGDSALYFCASSVGLGPEETQYFGPGTRLLVL.

CDR3 in DNA: TGCGCCAGCAGCTCCAGACAGGGGGCGCATGATGGCTACACCTTC. Translation: CASSSRQGAHDGYTF. V and J are TRBV5-1 and TRBJ1-2; 10 nucleotides line up with TRBD1. J gave up 6 bases and V 3 bases, and 8 bases lay outside the gene matches. Germline CDR1 and CDR2: SGHRS and YFSETQ. The CDR3 is 15 residues long.

This chain joins TRBV5-4 and TRBJ1-5; D remains unclear. With 1 base removed from V and 2 bases from J, the gap between germline ends came to 10 bases. Germline assignment: CDR1 SGHNT and CDR2 YYREEE (reference sequence). This CDR3 region has 15 residues. In DNA form, the CDR3 reads TGTGCCAGCAGCTTGAATCCGGGCGGCAATCAGCCCCAGCATTTT. It specifies CASSLNPGGNQPQHF.

The chain carries TRBV4-3 and TRBJ2-2; D is possibly TRBD1 or TRBD2 (5 bases each). The germline CDR1 and CDR2 sequences are LGHNA and YSLEER. The CDR3 has 15 amino acids. V lost 5 bases to trimming and J lost 7 bases, with 17 bases between them. The CDR3 is CASSTRGSPGGELFF. The CDR3 bases are TGCGCCAGCAGCACCCGGGGCAGCCCCGGCGGGGAGCTGTTTTTT.

This clone appeared many times. The chain has TRBV4-1 and TRBJ2-7; D is possibly TRBD1 or TRBD2 (5 bases each). The V end was cut by 1 base, the J end by 5 bases, with 12 bases between. The germline V gene has CDR1 MGHRA and CDR2 YSYEKL. The CDR3 runs 14 residues. CDR3 sequence reads: CASSQVGAFHEQYF. The CDR3 DNA reads TGCGCCAGCAGCCAAGTCGGGGCCTTTCACGAGCAGTACTTC.

The J gene is TRBJ2-1, the V gene TRBV6-1, with a possible D match to TRBD1 (6 bases). The V end lost 6 bases, the J end lost 7 bases, and 13 bases lay between the germline ends. The CDR3 has 13 amino acids. Germline V gene data show CDR1 as MNHNS and CDR2 as SASEGT. The CDR3: CASRPGARNEQFF. The CDR3 bases are TGTGCCAGCAGGCCAGGGGCGCGGAATGAGCAGTTCTTC.

The chain joins TRBV19 to TRBJ1-5, with D perhaps matching TRBD1 (6 bases). The CDR3 length is 15 residues. V lost 7 bases and J lost 4, with 17 bases in between. Germline CDR1 and CDR2: LNHDA and SQIVND (reference sequence). The CDR3 nucleotides are TGTGCCAGTAAACTCGTTGGGACAACGAATCAGCCCCAGCATTTT. Protein product: CASKLVGTTNQPQHF.

This clone came up a few times. The chain joins TRBV4-2 to TRBJ1-4; D is uncertain. CDR1 LGHNA and CDR2 YNFKEQ come from the germline V gene. V was trimmed by 5 bases and J by 5 bases, leaving 21 bases between them. The CDR3 sequence is 17 residues long. CDR3 amino acids: CASSSQERPERNEKLFF. Here the CDR3 DNA reads TGTGCCAGCAGCTCTCAGGAGAGGCCAGAAAGAAATGAAAAACTGTTTTTT.

V and J are TRBV9 and TRBJ1-2, with D unclear. CDR1 and CDR2 (germline): SGDLS, YYNGEE. CDR3 length: 14 amino acids. V was cut by 0 bases and J by 4 bases, with 10 bases left in between. The CDR3 loop reads CASSVGPGPYGYTF. In DNA, the CDR3 is TGTGCCAGCAGCGTAGGACCTGGCCCCTATGGCTACACCTTC. Full variable domain (remainder filled in from reference TRBV9 and TRBJ1-2): DSGVTQTPKHLITATGQRVTLRCSPRSGDLSVYWYQQSLDQGLQFLIQYYNGEERAKGNILERFSAQQFPDLHSELNLSSLELGDSALYFCASSVGPGPYGYTFGSGTRLTVV.

The chain has TRBV4-1 and TRBJ1-2, with a possible D match to TRBD1 (5 bases). The CDR3 runs 13 residues. CDR1 MGHRA and CDR2 YSYEKL come from the germline V gene. Trimming took 7 bases from V and 7 from J, leaving 16 bases between them. The DNA for the CDR3 is TGCGCCAGCACCCGTATGGGGGGTACTGGCTACACCTTC. Protein: CASTRMGGTGYTF.

The rearrangement links TRBV7-3 to TRBJ2-1, with TRBD1 identical over 7 bases. This CDR3 has 20 amino acids. The germline gives CDR1 SGHTA, CDR2 FQGTGA. Trimming removed 4 bases from V and 7 bases from J; junction bases left unmatched: 25. In nucleotides, the CDR3 is TGTGCCAGCAGCTACAGGGCGGATGGGACAGCACAAAACCCTACAAATGAGCAGTTCTTC. Translating it yields CASSYRADGTAQNPTNEQFF.

V gene TRBV27 combines with J gene TRBJ1-4, with 8 positions matching TRBD1. The CDR3 covers 15 residues. Unmatched junction bases numbered 6, after V lost 3 bases and J lost 6 bases. Per the germline V gene, CDR1 is MNHEY and CDR2 is SMNVEV (reference sequence). The CDR3 is CASSFIQGEDEKLFF. The DNA for the CDR3 is TGTGCCAGCAGTTTCATACAGGGGGAGGATGAAAAACTGTTTTTT.

The V gene is TRBV2, the J gene TRBJ2-7, with a weak D call TRBD2 (6 bases). V was clipped by 4 bases and J by 3 bases, with 16 bases between them. Germline values: CDR1 SNHLY, CDR2 FYNNEI. The CDR3 length is 15 residues. CDR3 DNA sequence: TGTGCCAGCAGTGCCGGCCGGGACTCTATCTACGAGCAGTACTTC. Translating gives CASSAGRDSIYEQYF.

Note on this clone: The same CDR3 arises from other DNA sequences in this sample as well. This chain joins TRBV6-1 and TRBJ2-2; D remains unclear. Trimming pared 6 bases from V and 4 bases from J, leaving 9 bases between. Per germline, CDR1 MNHNS and CDR2 SASEGT. This CDR3 is 13 amino acids long. The CDR3 sequence: CASSRTVTGELFF. In nucleotides, the CDR3 is TGTGCCAGCAGCCGCACAGTCACCGGGGAGCTGTTTTTT.

V usage is TRBV27 and J usage is TRBJ1-1; D is ambiguous. The CDR3 consists of 15 residues. V was shortened by 0 bases and J by 1 base, with 9 bases between the two germline ends. Germline CDR1 and CDR2: MNHEY and SMNVEV (reference sequence). As DNA, the CDR3 is TGTGCCAGCAGTTTATCTTACAGCAAGAACACTGAAGCTTTCTTT. Residues: CASSLSYSKNTEAFF.

This sequence joins TRBV5-4 and TRBJ2-2; D remains unclear. Germline loops: CDR1 SGHNT, CDR2 YYREEE (reference sequence). The CDR3 spans 14 residues. V lost 7 bases and J 2 bases, leaving 12 bases between the germline ends. CDR3: CASAAIGNTGELFF. The DNA of the CDR3 is TGTGCCAGCGCCGCGATAGGCAACACCGGGGAGCTGTTTTTT. The full variable domain, in which reference TRBV5-4 and TRBJ2-2 provide the parts outside the CDR3, is ETGVTQSPTHLIKTRGQQVTLRCSSQSGHNTVSWYQQALGQGPQFIFQYYREEENGRGNFPPRFSGLQFPNYSSELNVNALELDDSALYLCASAAIGNTGELFFGEGSRLTVL.

The V call is TRBV5-6, the J call TRBJ2-3; 7 nucleotides align to TRBD1. The germline V gene has CDR1 SGHDT and CDR2 YYEEEE. The CDR3 sequence is 15 residues long. The V segment lost 3 bases and the J segment 7 bases; nucleotides outside the gene matches: 11. The CDR3 sequence: CASSSGTATIYTQYF. The CDR3 nucleotides are TGTGCCAGCAGCTCTGGGACAGCTACCATATATACGCAGTATTTT.

As regards this clone: Given a much more abundant clone one base away, this may be a read error. Other nucleotide sequences in the sample specify the same CDR3. The chain combines TRBV2 with TRBJ2-7; 16 bases fit TRBD2. Germline assignment: CDR1 SNHLY and CDR2 FYNNEI. The CDR3 contains 19 residues. V shed 7 bases, J shed 7 bases, and the junction held 19 bases outside the gene matches. The CDR3: CASTRGTSGRAVSEAEQYF. In DNA, the CDR3 is TGTGCCAGCACTCGGGGGACTAGCGGGAGGGCCGTCTCCGAGGCTGAGCAGTACTTC.

With regard to this clone: Distinct nucleotide sequences in the sample also encode this CDR3. The chain joins TRBV5-1 to TRBJ1-1, with TRBD1 matching 7 bases. CDR3 length equals 14 residues. Per germline, CDR1 SGHRS and CDR2 YFSETQ. V lost 0 bases, J lost 2 bases, and 1 base stayed unmatched. CDR3 amino acids: CASSLGGGNTEAFF. The CDR3 nucleotides read TGCGCCAGCAGCTTGGGAGGGGGCAACACTGAAGCTTTCTTT. Combining the CDR3 with reference TRBV5-1 and TRBJ1-1 gives the whole variable domain KAGVTQTPRYLIKTRGQQVTLSCSPISGHRSVSWYQQTPGQGLQFLFEYFSETQRNKGNFPGRFSGRQFSNSRSEMNVSTLELGDSALYLCASSLGGGNTEAFFGQGTRLTVV.

The chain joins TRBV7-6 to TRBJ1-5; D is ambiguous. The CDR3 is 14 residues long. V was clipped by 1 base and J by 9 bases, with 13 bases between them. The germline CDR1 and CDR2 sequences are SGHVS and FNYEAQ. The CDR3 DNA reads TGTGCCAGCAGCTTAGAAAGGGATTCGGTGCCCCAGCATTTT. Amino acids: CASSLERDSVPQHF.

On this clone: This sample also contains other DNA sequences that code for the same CDR3. The rearrangement links TRBV9 to TRBJ2-5; 11 positions match TRBD2. Germline V gene sequence: CDR1 SGDLS, CDR2 YYNGEE. The CDR3 covers 16 residues. V trimming: 0 bases; J trimming: 2 bases; junction bases outside the gene matches: 3. CDR3 bases: TGTGCCAGCAGCGTAGGTGGGACTAGCGGTCAAGAGACCCAGTACTTC. This gives the protein CASSVGGTSGQETQYF.

V gene TRBV7-6 combines with J gene TRBJ2-5, with D possibly called TRBD1 or TRBD2 (5 bases each). The CDR3 length is 15 residues. V lost 5 bases and J lost 4, with 17 bases in between. Germline loops: CDR1 SGHVS, CDR2 FNYEAQ. The CDR3 region is CASSEGQGTVETQYF. The CDR3 DNA is TGTGCCAGCAGCGAGGGGCAAGGGACCGTAGAGACCCAGTACTTC.

The chain combines TRBV7-8 with TRBJ1-2; 9 bases agree with TRBD1. The CDR3 has 15 amino acids. J was trimmed by 7 bases and V by 2 bases; bases with no gene match: 8. Germline lookup yields CDR1 SGHVS and CDR2 FQNEAQ. This CDR3 reads CASSLSGQGGFGYTF. In DNA form, the CDR3 reads TGTGCCAGCAGCTTATCGGGACAGGGAGGGTTTGGCTACACCTTC.